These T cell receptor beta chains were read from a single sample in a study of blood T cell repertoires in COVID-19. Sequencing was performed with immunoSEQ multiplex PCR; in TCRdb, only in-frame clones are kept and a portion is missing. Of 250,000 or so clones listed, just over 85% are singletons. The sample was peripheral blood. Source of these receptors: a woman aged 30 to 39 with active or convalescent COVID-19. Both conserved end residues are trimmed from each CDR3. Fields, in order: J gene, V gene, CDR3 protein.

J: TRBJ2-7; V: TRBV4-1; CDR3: ASSRGQGDYEQY
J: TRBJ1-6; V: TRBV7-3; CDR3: ASSRAGDNSPLH
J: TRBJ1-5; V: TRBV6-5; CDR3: ASRPGQGRNQPQH
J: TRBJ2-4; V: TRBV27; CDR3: ASSSKSFPGLDVNRAKNIQY
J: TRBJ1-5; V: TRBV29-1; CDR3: SVGEGVGQPQH
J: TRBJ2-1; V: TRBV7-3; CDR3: ASSFGTGSYNEQF
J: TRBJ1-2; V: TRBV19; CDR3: ASQEGLGGYT
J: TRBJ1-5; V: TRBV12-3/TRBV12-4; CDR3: ATCRGQQPQH
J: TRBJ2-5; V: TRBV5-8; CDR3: ASSLRQGAGTQY
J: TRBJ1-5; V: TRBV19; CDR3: ASSISWGAGGNQPQH
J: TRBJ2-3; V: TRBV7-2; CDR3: ASSPQTALLGGDTQY
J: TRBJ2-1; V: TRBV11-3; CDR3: ASSLGTGTGNEQF
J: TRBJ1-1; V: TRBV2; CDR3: ASKGNRVGPEAF
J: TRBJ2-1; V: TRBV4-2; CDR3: ASSYKGTSGGKFYNEQF
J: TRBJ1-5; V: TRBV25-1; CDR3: ASSEYGGGPQH
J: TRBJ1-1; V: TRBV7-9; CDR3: ASSLYKNTEAF
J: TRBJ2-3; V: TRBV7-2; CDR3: ASSWTSGGGTDTQY
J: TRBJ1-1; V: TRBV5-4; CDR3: ASSPWGGGDTEAF
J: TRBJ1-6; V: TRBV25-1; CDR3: ASSQRQFSPLH
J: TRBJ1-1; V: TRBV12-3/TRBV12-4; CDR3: ASSLWGGEAF
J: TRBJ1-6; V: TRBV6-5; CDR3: ATKTGGISNSPLH
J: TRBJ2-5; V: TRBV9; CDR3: ASSVENSQETQY
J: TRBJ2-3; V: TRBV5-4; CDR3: ASSLRLAEPPTDTQY
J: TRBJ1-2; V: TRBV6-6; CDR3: ASTPTGFSYGYT
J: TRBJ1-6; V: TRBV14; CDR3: ASSQGGQYNSPLH
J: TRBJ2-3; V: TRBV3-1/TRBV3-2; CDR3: ASSQKLAGGYQY
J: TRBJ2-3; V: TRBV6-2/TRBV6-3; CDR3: ASSEGLAGGSDTQY
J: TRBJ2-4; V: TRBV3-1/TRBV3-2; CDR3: ASSQDSGGGAKNIQY
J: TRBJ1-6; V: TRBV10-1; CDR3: ASSESSYREIVPLH
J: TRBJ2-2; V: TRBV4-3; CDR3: ASSLRQGNTGELF
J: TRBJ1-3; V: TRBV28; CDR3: ASSSNRVYSGNTIY
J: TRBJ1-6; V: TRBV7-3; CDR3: ASSLIGTAQSPLH
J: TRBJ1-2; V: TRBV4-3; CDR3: ASSQDLARGRGYT
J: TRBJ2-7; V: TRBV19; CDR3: ASSIWRGGSYEQY
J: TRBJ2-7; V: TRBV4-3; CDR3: ASSQIRGGPYEQY
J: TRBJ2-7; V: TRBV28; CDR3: ASSTGVRQY
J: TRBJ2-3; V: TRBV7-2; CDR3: ASSLIAGGLYTDTQY
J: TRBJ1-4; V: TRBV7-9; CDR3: ASSSGGQNNNEKLF
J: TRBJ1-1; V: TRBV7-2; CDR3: ASSSTRGSPEAF